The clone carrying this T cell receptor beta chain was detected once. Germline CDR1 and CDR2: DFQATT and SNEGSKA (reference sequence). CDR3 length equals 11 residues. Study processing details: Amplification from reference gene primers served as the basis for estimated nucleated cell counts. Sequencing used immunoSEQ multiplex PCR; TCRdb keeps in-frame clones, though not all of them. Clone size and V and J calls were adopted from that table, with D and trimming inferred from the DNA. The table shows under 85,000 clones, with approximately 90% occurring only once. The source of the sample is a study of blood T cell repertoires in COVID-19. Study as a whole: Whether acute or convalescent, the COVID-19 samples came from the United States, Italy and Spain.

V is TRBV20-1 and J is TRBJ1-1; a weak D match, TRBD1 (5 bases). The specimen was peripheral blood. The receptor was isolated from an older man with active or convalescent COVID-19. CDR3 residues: CRATGGDEAFF. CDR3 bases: TGCAGGGCAACCGGGGGGGATGAAGCTTTCTTT.